These 17 T cell receptor beta chains share one sample of origin, sequenced in a study of T cell responses to AZD1222 COVID-19 vaccine. The table came from immunoSEQ multiplex PCR; TCRdb's copy has only in-frame clones and leaves some out. Among about 140,000 clones, about 92% were seen once, and the ten largest hold roughly 9.1%. Sequenced material: peripheral blood, taken on day 0 of AZD1222 vaccination. Receptor source: an adult in good health.

This clone was observed a single time. This chain connects TRBV14 to TRBJ1-2; D is perhaps TRBD1 (5 bases). V was trimmed by 4 bases and J by 3 bases, leaving 12 bases between them. The CDR3 covers 14 residues. CDR1 is SGHDN and CDR2 is FVKESK in the germline V gene. CDR3 in DNA: TGTGCCAGCAGCCTGGGACGGAGATACTATGGCTACACCTTC. Translation gives CASSLGRRYYGYTF.

The V call is TRBV3-1 (or the pseudogene TRBV3-2), the J call TRBJ1-2; 7 bases map to TRBD1. The CDR3 contains 15 residues. The J segment lost 5 bases and the V segment lost 4 bases, leaving 10 bases of the junction unmatched. CDR1 and CDR2 (germline): LGHDT, YNNKEL (reference sequence). The CDR3 bases are TGTGCCAGCAGCCTCTGGGACAGAACTGAATATGGCTACACCTTC. This translates into CASSLWDRTEYGYTF.

The V and J genes are TRBV6-4 and TRBJ2-2, with D unresolved. The V and J ends lost 3 bases and 5 bases respectively, with 16 bases between them. The CDR3 is 16 residues long. The V gene's germline CDR1 is MRHNA and CDR2 SNTAGT. The CDR3 here is CASSEIGPSGTGELFF. The CDR3, as DNA: TGTGCCAGCAGTGAAATAGGCCCCTCCGGGACCGGGGAGCTGTTTTTT.

This chain joins TRBV12-3 or TRBV12-4 and TRBJ1-1; TRBD1 matches 7 bases. This CDR3 has 13 residues. V trimming: 5 bases; J trimming: 5 bases; junction bases outside the gene matches: 5. The CDR3 protein is CASSIQGYTEAFF. CDR3 nucleotide sequence: TGTGCCAGCAGTATACAGGGGTATACTGAAGCTTTCTTT.

V usage is TRBV27 and J usage is TRBJ2-1, with D perhaps matching TRBD1 (5 bases). The CDR3 sequence is 14 residues long. Trimming stripped 2 bases from V and 2 bases from J, with 7 bases between. In germline, CDR1 is MNHEY, CDR2 SMNVEV (reference sequence). The CDR3 bases are TGTGCCAGCAGTTTAATGGACACCTACAATGAGCAGTTCTTC. Amino acids: CASSLMDTYNEQFF.

The rearrangement links TRBV7-2 to TRBJ2-1; weak D call: TRBD1 (6 bases). V lost 2 bases and J 2 bases, leaving 10 bases between the germline ends. CDR3 length: 15 residues. Per the germline V gene, CDR1 is SGHTA and CDR2 is FQGNSA. The CDR3 DNA reads as TGTGCCAGCAGCTTATGGGACACAACCTACAATGAGCAGTTCTTC. This sequence encodes CASSLWDTTYNEQFF.

V and J are TRBV6-1 and TRBJ1-2, with no clear D. V was clipped by 2 bases and J by 1 base, with 11 bases between them. CDR1 and CDR2 (germline): MNHNS, SASEGT. This CDR3 has 15 amino acids. This CDR3 is CASSEKRANNYGYTF. As DNA, the CDR3 is TGTGCCAGCAGTGAAAAAAGGGCCAATAACTATGGCTACACCTTC.

The rearrangement uses TRBV20-1 and TRBJ1-1, with 8 nucleotides matching TRBD1. The V gene end was trimmed by 3 bases and the J gene end by 5 bases; junction bases not matched to a gene: 8. CDR1 is DFQATT, CDR2 SNEGSKA, per germline (reference sequence). The CDR3 spans 14 residues. CDR3 loop: CSASRQGRGTEAFF. DNA for the CDR3: TGCAGTGCTAGTAGACAGGGGAGGGGGACTGAAGCTTTCTTT.

The rearrangement uses TRBV6-5 and TRBJ1-5; D unclear. Germline V gene sequence: CDR1 MNHEY, CDR2 SVGAGI. V shed 2 bases and J shed 2 bases, with 7 bases lying between them. This CDR3 spans 14 amino acids. The CDR3 DNA reads as TGTGCCAGCAGTTACGGAGGCGGCAATCAGCCCCAGCATTTT. Translated, it gives CASSYGGGNQPQHF.

V is TRBV6-5 and J is TRBJ1-1; D is unresolved. CDR3 length: 14 residues. CDR1 MNHEY and CDR2 SVGAGI come from the germline V gene. Trimming took 0 bases from V and 3 from J, leaving 8 bases between them. The chain's CDR3 is CASSYSGWDTEAFF. The CDR3 DNA reads TGTGCCAGCAGTTACTCCGGTTGGGACACTGAAGCTTTCTTT.

The chain links TRBV18 to TRBJ2-3; 7 nucleotides align to TRBD2. Germline-derived CDR1 and CDR2 are KGHSH and LQKENI. This CDR3 has 14 residues. The V and J ends lost 3 bases and 1 base, in that order; junction bases with no gene match: 1. In DNA form, the CDR3 reads TGTGCCAGCTCACCTCTAGCGGGCACAGATACGCAGTATTTT. This encodes CASSPLAGTDTQYF.

The chain recombines TRBV4-1 with TRBJ1-2; the D is unclear. The germline V gene has CDR1 MGHRA and CDR2 YSYEKL. There are 13 residues in the CDR3. Trimming pared 1 base from V and 7 bases from J, leaving 10 bases between. Written as DNA, the CDR3 is TGCGCCAGCAGCCAAGTGCATGCCGGTGGCTACACCTTC. This codes for CASSQVHAGGYTF.

The chain recombines TRBV7-2 with TRBJ1-1; no clear D gene. Trimming cost V 5 bases and J 5 bases, with 21 bases left between them. CDR1 and CDR2 from the germline V gene are SGHTA and FQGNSA. CDR3 length: 16 residues. CDR3 sequence (DNA): TGTGCCAGCAGCCCTTGGGCCTCGCTTCGGGGTACTGAAGCTTTCTTT. Its protein is CASSPWASLRGTEAFF.

Ten or more counts support this clone. This chain uses TRBV2 with TRBJ1-4, with TRBD1 as a possible D gene (5 bases). The length of the CDR3 is 14 residues. CDR1 is SNHLY, CDR2 FYNNEI, per germline. V lost 10 bases and J lost 0, with 12 bases in between. CDR3 in DNA: TGTGCCACCGGGACTGATTCAACTAATGAAAAACTGTTTTTT. Encoded protein: CATGTDSTNEKLFF.

This chain uses TRBV7-9 with TRBJ1-1, with a possible D match to TRBD1 (5 bases). CDR3 length equals 13 residues. The germline V and J ends were trimmed by 8 bases and 2 bases, with 12 bases remaining between them. CDR1 and CDR2 from the germline V gene are SEHNR and FQNEAQ (reference sequence). CDR3 amino acids: CASSRQGNTEAFF. The CDR3 coding sequence is TGTGCCAGCTCTCGGCAGGGCAACACTGAAGCTTTCTTT.

The genes are TRBV12-3 or TRBV12-4 and TRBJ1-1; no reliable D call. V dropped 2 bases and J dropped 0 bases, with 4 bases sitting between them. The length of the CDR3 is 13 residues. CDR3 amino acids: CASSLIVNTEAFF. The CDR3 bases are TGTGCCAGCAGTTTAATAGTGAACACTGAAGCTTTCTTT.

V is TRBV5-8 and J is TRBJ1-5; D possibly corresponds to TRBD1 (5 bases). Deletions cut 4 bases from V and 4 bases from J, with 18 bases between. Looked up from germline, CDR1 is SGHTS and CDR2 is YDEGEE. This CDR3 has 16 amino acids. The chain's CDR3 is CASSMGRGGDNQPQHF. The CDR3 DNA reads as TGTGCCAGCAGCATGGGCCGCGGGGGGGATAATCAGCCCCAGCATTTT.